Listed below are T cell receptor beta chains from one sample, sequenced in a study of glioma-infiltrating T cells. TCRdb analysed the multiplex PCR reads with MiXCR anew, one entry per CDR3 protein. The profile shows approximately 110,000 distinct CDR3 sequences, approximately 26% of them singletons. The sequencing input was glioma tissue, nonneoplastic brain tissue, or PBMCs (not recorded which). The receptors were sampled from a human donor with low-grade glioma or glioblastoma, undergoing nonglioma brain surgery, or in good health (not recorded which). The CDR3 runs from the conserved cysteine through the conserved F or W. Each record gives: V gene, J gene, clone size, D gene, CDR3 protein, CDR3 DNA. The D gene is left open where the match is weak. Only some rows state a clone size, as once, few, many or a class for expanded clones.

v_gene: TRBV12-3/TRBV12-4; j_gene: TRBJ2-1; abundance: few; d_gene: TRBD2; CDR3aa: CASSLELAAYNEQFF; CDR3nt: TGTGCCAGCAGTTTAGAACTAGCGGCCTACAATGAGCAGTTCTTC
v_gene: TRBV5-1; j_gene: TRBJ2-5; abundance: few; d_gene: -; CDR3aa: CASSPPAGIQETQYF; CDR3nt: TGCGCCAGCAGCCCCCCCGCGGGGATCCAAGAGACCCAGTACTTC
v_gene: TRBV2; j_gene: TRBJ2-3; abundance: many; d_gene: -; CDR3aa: CASRRGTRTDTQYF; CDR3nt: TGTGCCAGCAGAAGGGGAACCCGCACAGATACGCAGTATTTT
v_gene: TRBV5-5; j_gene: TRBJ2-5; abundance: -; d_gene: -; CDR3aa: CASIRMEGTQYF; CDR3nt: TGTGCCAGCATCCGGATGGAGGGGACCCAGTACTTC
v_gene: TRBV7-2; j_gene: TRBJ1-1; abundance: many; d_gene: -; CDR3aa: CASTLSPSRTEAFF; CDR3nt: TGTGCCAGCACCCTATCTCCGAGTCGCACTGAAGCTTTCTTT
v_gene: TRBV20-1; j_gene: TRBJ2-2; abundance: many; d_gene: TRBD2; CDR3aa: CSARLAGYTGELFF; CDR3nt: TGCAGTGCAAGACTAGCGGGTTACACCGGGGAGCTGTTTTTT
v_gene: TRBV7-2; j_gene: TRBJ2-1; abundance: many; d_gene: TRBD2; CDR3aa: CASSLVAGGGFNEQFF; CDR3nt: TGTGCCAGCAGCTTAGTAGCGGGAGGGGGTTTCAATGAGCAGTTCTTC
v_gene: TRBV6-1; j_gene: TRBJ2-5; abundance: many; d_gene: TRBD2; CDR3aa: CASTRTSGSRYQETQYF; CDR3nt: TGTGCCAGCACCAGGACTAGCGGGAGCCGGTACCAAGAGACCCAGTACTTC
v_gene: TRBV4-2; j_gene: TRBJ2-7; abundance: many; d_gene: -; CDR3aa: CASSQGTGEQYF; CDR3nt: TGTGCCAGCAGCCAAGGAACAGGCGAGCAGTACTTC
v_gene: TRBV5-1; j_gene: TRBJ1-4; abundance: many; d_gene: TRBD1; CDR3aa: CASSFSTGSEKLFF; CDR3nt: TGCGCCAGCAGCTTCTCGACAGGGAGTGAAAAACTGTTTTTT
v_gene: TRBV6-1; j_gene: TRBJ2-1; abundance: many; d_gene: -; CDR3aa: CASSSQVNEQFF; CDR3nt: TGTGCCAGCAGTTCGCAGGTCAATGAGCAGTTCTTC
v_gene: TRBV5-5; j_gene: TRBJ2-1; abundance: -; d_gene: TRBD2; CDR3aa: CASLLGGSGYNEQFF; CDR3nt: TGTGCCAGCCTCCTGGGAGGGAGTGGGTACAATGAGCAGTTCTTC
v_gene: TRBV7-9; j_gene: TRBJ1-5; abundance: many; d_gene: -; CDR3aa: CASSSSIGYSNQPQHF; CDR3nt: TGTGCCAGCAGCTCCTCGATAGGGTATAGCAATCAGCCCCAGCATTTT
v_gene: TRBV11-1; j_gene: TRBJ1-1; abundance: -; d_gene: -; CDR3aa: CASGFFGGTGAFF; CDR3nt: TGTGCCAGCGGGTTCTTTGGGGGCACTGGAGCTTTCTTT
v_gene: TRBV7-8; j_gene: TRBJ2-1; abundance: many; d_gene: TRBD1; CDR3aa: CASTGQGAGGEQFF; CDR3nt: TGTGCCAGCACCGGACAGGGGGCGGGAGGTGAGCAGTTCTTC
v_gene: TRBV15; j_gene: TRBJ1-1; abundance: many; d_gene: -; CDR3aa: CATSRDGMNTEAFF; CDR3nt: TGTGCCACCAGCAGAGATGGTATGAACACTGAAGCTTTCTTT
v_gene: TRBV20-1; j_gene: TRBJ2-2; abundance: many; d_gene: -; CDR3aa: CSATNRASTGELFF; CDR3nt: TGCAGTGCTACAAACAGGGCCTCCACCGGGGAGCTGTTTTTT
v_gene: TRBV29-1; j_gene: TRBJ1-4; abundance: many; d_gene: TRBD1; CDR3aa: CSANQGGSEKLFF; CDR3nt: TGCAGCGCAAACCAGGGGGGTAGTGAAAAACTGTTTTTT
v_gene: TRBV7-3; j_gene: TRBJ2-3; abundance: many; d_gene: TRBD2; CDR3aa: CASSSLAGDTQYF; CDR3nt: TGTGCCAGCAGCTCCCTAGCGGGGGATACGCAGTATTTT
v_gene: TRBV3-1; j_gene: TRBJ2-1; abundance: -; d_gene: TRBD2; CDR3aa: CASSQDLSGGRGSFF; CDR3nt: TGTGCCAGCAGCCAAGATCTGTCGGGAGGGCGAGGGTCGTTCTTC
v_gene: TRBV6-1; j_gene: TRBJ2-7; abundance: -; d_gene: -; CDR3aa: CGSSGTEQYF; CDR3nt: TGTGGCAGTTCCGGGACAGAGCAGTACTTC
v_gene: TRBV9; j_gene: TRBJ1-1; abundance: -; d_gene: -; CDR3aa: CASSAATRNTEAFF; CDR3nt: TGTGCCAGCAGCGCCGCGACACGGAACACTGAAGCTTTCTTT
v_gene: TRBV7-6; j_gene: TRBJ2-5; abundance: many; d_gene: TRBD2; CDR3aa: CASSFGLAGGQETQYF; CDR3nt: TGTGCCAGCAGCTTCGGGCTAGCGGGGGGCCAAGAGACCCAGTACTTC
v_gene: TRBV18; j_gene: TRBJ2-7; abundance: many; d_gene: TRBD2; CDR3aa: CASSQREVSYEQYF; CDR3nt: TGTGCCAGCTCACAGCGGGAGGTCTCCTACGAGCAGTACTTC
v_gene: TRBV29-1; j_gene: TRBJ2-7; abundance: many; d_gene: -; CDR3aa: CSVKEAEQYF; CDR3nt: TGCAGCGTTAAAGAAGCCGAGCAGTACTTC
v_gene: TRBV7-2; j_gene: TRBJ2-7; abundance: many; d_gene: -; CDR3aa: CASSFSGTPAYEQYF; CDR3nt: TGTGCCAGCAGCTTCTCCGGGACACCTGCCTACGAGCAGTACTTC
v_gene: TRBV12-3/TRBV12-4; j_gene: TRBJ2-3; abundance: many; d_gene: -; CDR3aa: CASSLYTQYF; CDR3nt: TGTGCCAGCAGTTTATATACGCAGTATTTT
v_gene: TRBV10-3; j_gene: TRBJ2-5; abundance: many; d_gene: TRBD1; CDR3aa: CAIRGDSYQETQYF; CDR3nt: TGTGCCATCAGGGGGGACAGCTACCAAGAGACCCAGTACTTC
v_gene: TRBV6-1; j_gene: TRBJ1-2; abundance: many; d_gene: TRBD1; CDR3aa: CASSEGQGARGYTF; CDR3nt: TGTGCCAGCAGTGAAGGACAGGGGGCAAGGGGCTACACCTTC
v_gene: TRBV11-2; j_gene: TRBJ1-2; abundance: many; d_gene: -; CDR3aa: CASSFRNGYTF; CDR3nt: TGTGCCAGCAGCTTTCGGAATGGCTACACCTTC
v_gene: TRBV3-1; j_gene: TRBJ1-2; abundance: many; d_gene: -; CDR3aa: CASSQDRRQSYGYTF; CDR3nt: TGTGCCAGCAGCCAAGATCGGCGGCAGAGCTATGGCTACACCTTC
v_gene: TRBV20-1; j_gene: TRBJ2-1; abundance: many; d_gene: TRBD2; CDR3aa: CSARMSGAYYNEQFF; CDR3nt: TGCAGTGCTAGAATGAGCGGGGCTTACTACAATGAGCAGTTCTTC
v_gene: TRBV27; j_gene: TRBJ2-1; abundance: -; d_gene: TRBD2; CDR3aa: CASSLSRARLAGGYEQFF; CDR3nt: TGTGCTAGCAGTTTATCTCGCGCCCGACTAGCGGGGGGGTATGAGCAGTTCTTC
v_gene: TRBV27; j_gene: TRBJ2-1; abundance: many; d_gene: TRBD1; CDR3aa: CASSLVSQGAMGYNEQFF; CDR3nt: TGTGCCAGCAGTTTAGTATCCCAGGGGGCAATGGGATACAATGAGCAGTTCTTC
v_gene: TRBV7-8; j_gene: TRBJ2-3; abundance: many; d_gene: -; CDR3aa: CASGYNRADTQYF; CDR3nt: TGTGCCAGCGGATACAACCGGGCAGATACGCAGTATTTT
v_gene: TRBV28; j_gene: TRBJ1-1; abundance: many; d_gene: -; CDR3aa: CASSFTVMNTEAFF; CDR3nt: TGTGCCAGCAGTTTCACAGTCATGAACACTGAAGCTTTCTTT
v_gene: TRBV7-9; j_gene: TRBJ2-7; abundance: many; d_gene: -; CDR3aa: CASSFAPGTPLYEQYF; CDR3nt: TGTGCCAGCAGCTTCGCCCCGGGGACACCGCTCTACGAGCAGTACTTC
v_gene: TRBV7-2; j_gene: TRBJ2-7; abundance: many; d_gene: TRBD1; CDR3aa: CASSPPGTGGEQYF; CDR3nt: TGTGCCAGCAGCCCCCCAGGGACAGGGGGTGAGCAGTACTTC
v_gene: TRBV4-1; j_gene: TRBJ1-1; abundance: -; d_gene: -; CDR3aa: CASSQVHSNTEAFF; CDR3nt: TGCGCCAGCAGCCAAGTACATTCGAACACTGAAGCTTTCTTT
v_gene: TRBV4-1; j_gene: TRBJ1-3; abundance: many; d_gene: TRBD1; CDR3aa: CASSQSGTGGYNTIYF; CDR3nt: TGCGCCAGCAGCCAATCCGGGACAGGGGGATATAACACCATATATTTT
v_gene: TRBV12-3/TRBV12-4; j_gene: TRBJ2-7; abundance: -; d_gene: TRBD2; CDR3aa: CASSLARLAGGYEQYF; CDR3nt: TGTGCCAGCAGTTTAGCCCGACTAGCGGGAGGGTACGAGCAGTACTTC
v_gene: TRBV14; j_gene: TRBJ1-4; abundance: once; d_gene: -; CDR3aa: CASSQFGGVEKLFF; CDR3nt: TGTGCCAGCAGCCAATTCGGGGGCGTTGAAAAACTGTTTTTT